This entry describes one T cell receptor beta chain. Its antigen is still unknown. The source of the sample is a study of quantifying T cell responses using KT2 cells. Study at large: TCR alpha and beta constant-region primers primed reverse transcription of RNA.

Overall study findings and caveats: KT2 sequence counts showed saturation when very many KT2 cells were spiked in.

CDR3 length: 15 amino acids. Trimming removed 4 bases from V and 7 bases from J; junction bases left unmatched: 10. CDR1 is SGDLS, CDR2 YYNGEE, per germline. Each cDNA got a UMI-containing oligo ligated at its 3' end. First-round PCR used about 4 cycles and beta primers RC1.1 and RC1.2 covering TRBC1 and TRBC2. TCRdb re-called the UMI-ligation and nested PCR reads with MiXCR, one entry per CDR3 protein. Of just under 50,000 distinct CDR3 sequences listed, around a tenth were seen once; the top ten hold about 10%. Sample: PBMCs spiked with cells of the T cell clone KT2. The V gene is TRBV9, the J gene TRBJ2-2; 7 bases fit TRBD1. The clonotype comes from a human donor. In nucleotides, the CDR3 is TGTGCCAGCAGCATCCGCGAGGGGGCTTTCGGGGAGCTGTTTTTT. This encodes CASSIREGAFGELFF.